A single sample is the source of the 14 T cell receptor beta chains below, sequenced in a study of shared clonotypes between healthy human individuals. Repertoires were generated with immunoSEQ multiplex PCR, while TCRdb's copy carries only in-frame clones and drops some. Found here are some 300,000 clones, around 67% of them singletons; the top ten hold over 9.5%. The sequencing sample was made of memory CD4+ T cells sorted from blood. The subset: CD45RA-negative fraction. Receptor source: a man between 25 and 39 years old in good health.

The J gene is TRBJ1-5, the V gene TRBV27; D ambiguous. V lost 6 bases and J lost 7, with 19 bases in between. The CDR3 is 15 residues long. Germline loops: CDR1 MNHEY, CDR2 SMNVEV (reference sequence). The CDR3 spells CASSLTPGFNQPQHF. In nucleotides, the CDR3 is TGTGCCAGCAGCCTAACCCCGGGTTTCAACCAGCCCCAGCATTTT.

This chain uses TRBV4-3 with TRBJ1-4; the D is unclear. The CDR3 length is 16 residues. Deletions cut 0 bases from V and 0 bases from J, with 8 bases between. Per the germline V gene, CDR1 is LGHNA and CDR2 is YSLEER. The CDR3 region has the DNA TGCGCCAGCAGCCAAGATCTTGCTGCAACTAATGAAAAACTGTTTTTT. It codes for CASSQDLAATNEKLFF.

V and J are TRBV7-2 and TRBJ2-3, with TRBD1 matching over 7 bases. The CDR3 spans 14 residues. The V gene end was trimmed by 5 bases and the J gene end by 4 bases; junction bases not matched to a gene: 6. Germline V gene sequence: CDR1 SGHTA, CDR2 FQGNSA. CDR3 bases: TGTGCCAGCAGCCCACGGACAGGAGCAGATACGCAGTATTTT. This encodes CASSPRTGADTQYF.

This clone appeared a few times. V and J are TRBV4-2 and TRBJ2-7; possible D gene TRBD2, 6 bases. CDR1 LGHNA and CDR2 YNFKEQ come from the germline V gene. V dropped 0 bases and J dropped 3 bases, with 12 bases sitting between them. CDR3 size: 15 residues. DNA of the CDR3: TGTGCCAGCAGCCAAGATGTCGGGGAGGACTACGAGCAGTACTTC. Its protein is CASSQDVGEDYEQYF.

J is TRBJ2-7 and V is TRBV14; no definite D call. V was cut by 1 base and J by 11 bases, with 9 bases left in between. The CDR3 consists of 11 residues. CDR1 and CDR2 from the germline V gene are SGHDN and FVKESK. The CDR3 loop is CASSQVPEKYF. CDR3 DNA sequence: TGTGCCAGCAGCCAAGTGCCAGAAAAGTACTTC. Complete variable domain (other parts from reference TRBV14 and TRBJ2-7): EAGVTQFPSHSVIEKGQTVTLRCDPISGHDNLYWYRRVMGKEIKFLLHFVKESKQDESGMPNNRFLAERTGGTYSTLKVQPAELEDSGVYFCASSQVPEKYFGPGTRLTVT.

This chain connects TRBV5-4 to TRBJ2-7; 8 positions agree with TRBD1. The junction had 6 bases not matched to a gene; V was cut back by 4 bases and J by 3 bases. This CDR3 region has 14 residues. CDR1 is SGHNT and CDR2 is YYREEE in the germline V gene (reference sequence). This chain's CDR3 is CASSRDRPSYEQYF. CDR3 DNA: TGTGCCAGCAGCCGGGACAGGCCTAGCTACGAGCAGTACTTC. Based on the CDR3 plus reference TRBV5-4 and TRBJ2-7, the full variable domain is ETGVTQSPTHLIKTRGQQVTLRCSSQSGHNTVSWYQQALGQGPQFIFQYYREEENGRGNFPPRFSGLQFPNYSSELNVNALELDDSALYLCASSRDRPSYEQYFGPGTRLTVT.

The chain carries TRBV5-1 and TRBJ2-5; D may be TRBD1 (6 bases). The CDR3 extends over 14 amino acids. Trimming removed 2 bases at V and 1 base at J, with 9 bases between. Per germline, CDR1 SGHRS and CDR2 YFSETQ. The CDR3 DNA is TGCGCCAGCAGCTTAACAGGGTTCCAAGAGACCCAGTACTTC. Its translation is CASSLTGFQETQYF.

This clone was counted only a few times. The gene calls are TRBV7-8 and TRBJ2-2; 9 bases are shared with TRBD1. This CDR3 is 15 amino acids long. CDR1 SGHVS and CDR2 FQNEAQ come from the germline V gene. V gave up 7 bases and J gave up 4 bases; unmatched junction bases: 7. CDR3 nucleotides: TGTGCCAGCAACATCCGGGACAGGGCCACCGGGGAGCTGTTTTTT. Amino acid sequence: CASNIRDRATGELFF.

The rearrangement joins TRBV29-1 to TRBJ2-2; 13 bases line up with TRBD2. Germline assignment: CDR1 SQVTM and CDR2 ANQGSEA. The CDR3 length is 15 residues. With V trimmed by 5 bases and J by 3 bases, 3 bases remained unmatched. CDR3 protein: CSVQGLAGDTGELFF. In DNA, the CDR3 is TGCAGCGTTCAAGGACTAGCGGGAGACACCGGGGAGCTGTTTTTT.

The V gene is TRBV5-1, the J gene TRBJ2-7, with D tentatively TRBD1 (5 bases). CDR3 length: 13 residues. V gave up 4 bases and J gave up 2 bases, with 10 bases separating them. CDR1 SGHRS and CDR2 YFSETQ come from the germline V gene. This CDR3 is CASSQVTAYEQYF. DNA for the CDR3: TGCGCCAGCAGCCAGGTGACAGCCTACGAGCAGTACTTC.

V is TRBV2 and J is TRBJ2-5; maybe TRBD1 (5 bases). Judging by the DNA end, TRBJ2-7 fits better; the J call may be wrong. CDR3 size: 14 residues. Germline CDR1 SNHLY, CDR2 FYNNEI. The CDR3 here is CASSVGAEGAEQYF. The DNA for the CDR3 is TGTGCCAGCAGTGTCGGCGCAGAAGGGGCCGAGCAGTACTTC.

The chain employs TRBV19 and TRBJ1-1, with 9 bases identical to TRBD1. The CDR3 contains 12 residues. V was clipped by 7 bases and J by 12 bases; unmatched bases: 9. Per the germline V gene, CDR1 is LNHDA and CDR2 is SQIVND (reference sequence). CDR3 sequence: CASIDRDRETFF. In nucleotides, the CDR3 is TGTGCCAGTATTGACCGGGACAGGGAGACTTTCTTT.

This clone was seen a single time. The chain employs TRBV6-1 and TRBJ1-4; 8 bases agree with TRBD1. The CDR3 loop spans 14 amino acids. J was trimmed by 10 bases and V by 2 bases; bases with no gene match: 6. Germline V gene data show CDR1 as MNHNS and CDR2 as SASEGT. CDR3 in amino acids: CASSEMRDRGKLFF. The CDR3, as DNA: TGTGCCAGCAGTGAAATGAGAGACAGGGGAAAACTGTTTTTT.

The table lists this clone with a few counts. The genes are TRBV27 and TRBJ2-7; 10 nucleotides agree with TRBD2. Germline V lookup: CDR1 MNHEY, CDR2 SMNVEV (reference sequence). The CDR3 totals 14 residues. V was pared by 6 bases and J by 2 bases, with 4 bases of the junction left unmatched. CDR3 in amino acids: CASREREGPYEQYF. In nucleotides, the CDR3 is TGTGCCAGCAGGGAGCGGGAGGGCCCCTACGAGCAGTACTTC.